These T cell receptor beta chains were read from a single sample in a study of blood T cell repertoires in COVID-19. Libraries were prepared by immunoSEQ multiplex PCR; TCRdb keeps only in-frame clonotypes and omits some of them. The profile shows about 130,000 clones, approximately 74% of them singletons. The sequencing input was peripheral blood. These receptors were obtained from an elderly man with COVID-19, enrolled during active disease. Each CDR3 is given with its conserved first and last residue. The D gene is left open where the match is weak. The size of a clone is reported for some rows only, either as once, few or many, or as a class for expanded clones.

CASRPHSTGELFF	TGTGCCAGCAGACCCCATAGCACCGGGGAGCTGTTTTTT	.	.	TRBJ2-2	TRBV5-4
CASSMGRGITEAFF	TGTGCCAGTAGTATGGGGAGAGGGATTACTGAAGCTTTCTTT	.	.	TRBJ1-1	TRBV19
CASSGGREYNEQFF	TGTGCCAGCAGTGGGGGGAGGGAATACAATGAGCAGTTCTTC	.	TRBD2	TRBJ2-1	TRBV2
CASSVVPRGYTGELFF	TGTGCCAGCAGCGTAGTACCTAGGGGGTACACCGGGGAGCTGTTTTTT	.	.	TRBJ2-2	TRBV9
CASSVDGVRSYTF	TGTGCCAGCAGCGTCGACGGGGTTCGGAGCTACACCTTC	.	.	TRBJ1-2	TRBV5-4
CASSYEGVRKETQYF	TGTGCCAGCAGTTACGAGGGGGTGAGGAAGGAGACCCAGTACTTC	.	.	TRBJ2-5	TRBV6-5
CASSYRRSSYNEQFF	TGTGCCAGCAGTTATCGGAGGAGCTCCTACAATGAGCAGTTCTTC	.	.	TRBJ2-1	TRBV27
CASSYSEGGLTETQYF	TGTGCCAGCAGTTACTCCGAGGGTGGACTAACGGAGACCCAGTACTTC	once	.	TRBJ2-5	TRBV6-5
CASSVGLAVNTGELFF	TGTGCCAGCTCAGTGGGACTAGCTGTGAACACCGGGGAGCTGTTTTTT	.	TRBD2	TRBJ2-2	TRBV18
CASSLGQIGGTDTQYF	TGTGCCAGCAGCTTGGGACAAATCGGTGGCACAGATACGCAGTATTTT	.	.	TRBJ2-3	TRBV7-3
CASSVFTDTQYF	TGTGCCAGCAGTGTCTTCACAGATACGCAGTATTTT	.	.	TRBJ2-3	TRBV2
CASSPPRQGAYEQYF	TGTGCCAGCTCACCACCCCGGCAGGGCGCCTACGAGCAGTACTTC	.	.	TRBJ2-7	TRBV18
CACLNLAGGTKNIQYF	TGTGCCTGCCTCAATCTAGCGGGAGGTACCAAAAACATTCAGTACTTC	few	TRBD2	TRBJ2-4	TRBV30
CASSLSTSGLTDTQYF	TGTGCCAGCAGCTTAAGCACTAGCGGCCTAACAGATACGCAGTATTTT	.	TRBD2	TRBJ2-3	TRBV7-3
CSASSIWTSGTYEQYF	TGCAGTGCTAGTTCCATCTGGACTAGCGGGACATACGAGCAGTACTTC	.	TRBD2	TRBJ2-7	TRBV20-1
CASVDVGTRGGYGYTF	TGTGCCAGCGTTGACGTCGGGACCAGGGGTGGCTATGGCTACACCTTC	.	.	TRBJ1-2	TRBV28
CASSIRRGGEAFF	TGTGCCAGTAGTATACGACGGGGAGGTGAAGCTTTCTTT	.	.	TRBJ1-1	TRBV19
CASSLSARGSLRSLNEQFF	TGTGCCAGCAGTTTATCCGCCAGGGGGTCTTTAAGATCCCTTAATGAGCAGTTCTTC	.	TRBD1	TRBJ2-1	TRBV28
CASSLGTGGSGNTIYF	TGTGCCAGCAGCCTCGGGACAGGGGGCTCTGGAAACACCATATATTTT	.	TRBD1	TRBJ1-3	TRBV3-1/TRBV3-2